The rows below give T cell receptor beta chains drawn from one sample of a study of response to subunit inactivated influenza vaccine. In TCRdb, the RT-PCR reads were re-called with MiXCR into one record per CDR3 protein. The table has 250,000 to 350,000 distinct CDR3 sequences, 22% seen once. Material: PBMCs from blood, obtained less than 22 months after vaccination. The receptors stem from a man aged 50-75 years who received an inactivated influenza vaccine. CDR3s include the opening cysteine and the closing phenylalanine or tryptophan. D genes are given only for firm matches. Expanded clones get a size class; other rows say once, few or many, or leave the size out.

CSVESGTDLYEQYF	TGCAGCGTTGAAAGCGGGACCGACCTCTACGAGCAGTACTTC	TRBD2	TRBV29-1	TRBJ2-7	.
CASSYSILGTANEKLFF	TGTGCCAGCAGTTACTCGATTTTGGGGACCGCCAATGAAAAACTGTTTTTT	.	TRBV6-5	TRBJ1-4	few
CASSLERTYGYTF	TGTGCCAGCAGTTTAGAACGGACCTATGGCTACACCTTC	.	TRBV12-3/TRBV12-4	TRBJ1-2	many
CASSLSRLDGYTF	TGCGCCAGCAGCCTCTCCCGCCTGGACGGCTACACCTTC	.	TRBV4-3	TRBJ1-2	few
CASSLEGEGNIQYF	TGTGCCAGCAGCTTAGAAGGGGAGGGAAACATTCAGTACTTC	TRBD2	TRBV7-9	TRBJ2-4	.
CASSVGREIGYTF	TGTGCCAGCAGCGTAGGCAGGGAGATTGGCTACACCTTC	.	TRBV9	TRBJ1-2	few
CASSLLGTFSGNTIYF	TGTGCCAGCAGTTTATTAGGAACATTCTCTGGAAACACCATATATTTT	.	TRBV28	TRBJ1-3	few
CASSPAPRGKFF	TGTGCCAGCTCACCGGCCCCCAGGGGGAAATTCTTT	TRBD1	TRBV18	TRBJ1-1	few
CSARIQGAHSPLHF	TGCAGTGCTAGGATACAGGGGGCGCATTCACCCCTCCACTTT	TRBD1	TRBV20-1	TRBJ1-6	few
CASSMGDTEAFF	TGTGCCAGCAGCATGGGGGACACTGAAGCTTTCTTT	.	TRBV6-2/TRBV6-3	TRBJ1-1	.
CSASDRGSYNSPLHF	TGCAGTGCTTCGGACAGGGGCTCCTATAATTCACCCCTCCACTTT	TRBD1	TRBV20-1	TRBJ1-6	many
CASSVEPQNTEAFF	TGTGCCAGCAGCGTAGAGCCACAGAACACTGAAGCTTTCTTT	.	TRBV9	TRBJ1-1	.
CASSGPAYEQYF	TGTGCCAGCAGTGGACCAGCCTACGAGCAGTACTTC	.	TRBV12-3/TRBV12-4	TRBJ2-7	.
CASSVVRGPGNNEQFF	TGTGCCAGCAGCGTAGTACGGGGGCCTGGGAACAATGAGCAGTTCTTC	.	TRBV9	TRBJ2-1	.
CASSFSAGWRGNQPQHF	TGTGCCAGCAGTTTTTCGGCAGGGTGGAGAGGCAATCAGCCCCAGCATTTT	.	TRBV12-3/TRBV12-4	TRBJ1-5	few
CATTKAGDTGELFF	TGTGCCACAACAAAGGCTGGGGACACCGGGGAGCTGTTTTTT	.	TRBV19	TRBJ2-2	few
CASSYIAPGPIAKNIQYF	TGTGCCAGCAGTTACATTGCGCCGGGACCGATAGCCAAAAACATTCAGTACTTC	.	TRBV6-5	TRBJ2-4	few
CASSLTSGSIRYDEQFF	TGTGCCAGCAGCTTAACGAGCGGGAGTATACGATATGATGAGCAGTTCTTC	TRBD2	TRBV7-3	TRBJ2-1	many
CASSPLAANYGYTF	TGTGCCAGCTCACCACTGGCGGCTAACTATGGCTACACCTTC	.	TRBV18	TRBJ1-2	.
CASSQVWGGNSPLHF	TGCGCCAGCAGCCAAGTTTGGGGTGGCAATTCACCCCTCCACTTT	.	TRBV4-3	TRBJ1-6	.
CASSPLWGASYEQYF	TGTGCCAGCAGCCCCCTTTGGGGGGCCTCCTACGAGCAGTACTTC	.	TRBV3-1	TRBJ2-7	.
CASSPWDIYNEQFF	TGCGCCAGCAGCCCATGGGACATCTACAATGAGCAGTTCTTC	.	TRBV4-1	TRBJ2-1	.
CASRQYLNTEAFF	TGTGCCAGCAGGCAGTACCTGAACACTGAAGCTTTCTTT	.	TRBV6-1	TRBJ1-1	.
CSANPGTVSYNEQFF	TGCAGTGCTAACCCCGGGACAGTCTCCTACAATGAGCAGTTCTTC	TRBD1	TRBV20-1	TRBJ2-1	many
CASLSGGSLNTGAFF	TGTGCCAGTCTTTCGGGGGGTTCCCTGAACACTGGAGCTTTCTTT	.	TRBV18	TRBJ1-1	.
CASSPTGSYEQYF	TGTGCCAGCTCACCTACCGGCTCCTACGAGCAGTACTTC	.	TRBV18	TRBJ2-7	.
CASSLGDGRSDTEAFF	TGCGCCAGCAGCTTGGGGGACGGTCGCTCGGACACTGAAGCTTTCTTT	.	TRBV5-1	TRBJ1-1	few
CAIRNDRVGTEAFF	TGTGCCATCAGAAATGACAGGGTCGGAACTGAAGCTTTCTTT	TRBD1	TRBV10-3	TRBJ1-1	many
CASSLSLGGDGYTF	TGTGCCAGCAGTTTATCTTTAGGGGGCGATGGCTACACCTTC	TRBD1	TRBV27	TRBJ1-2	.
CASSDGVGDEQYF	TGTGCCAGCAGTGATGGAGTTGGCGACGAGCAGTACTTC	.	TRBV6-6	TRBJ2-7	.
CSVATGAQEQPQHF	TGCAGCGTTGCGACAGGGGCGCAAGAGCAGCCCCAGCATTTT	TRBD1	TRBV29-1	TRBJ1-5	few
CASSEGPGDYGYTF	TGCGCCAGCAGCGAAGGTCCAGGCGACTATGGCTACACCTTC	.	TRBV5-1	TRBJ1-2	few
CASKGQQNTEAFF	TGTGCCAGTAAAGGACAGCAGAACACTGAAGCTTTCTTT	.	TRBV19	TRBJ1-1	.
CASSFYPRGGYGYTF	TGTGCCAGCAGTTTCTACCCCAGGGGCGGCTATGGCTACACCTTC	.	TRBV12-3/TRBV12-4	TRBJ1-2	few
CASRLGTSGGYEQFF	TGTGCCAGCAGGCTCGGGACTAGCGGGGGATATGAGCAGTTCTTC	TRBD2	TRBV12-3/TRBV12-4	TRBJ2-1	few
CASSHGQTYNEQFF	TGTGCCAGCAGCCATGGACAGACCTACAATGAGCAGTTCTTC	.	TRBV3-1	TRBJ2-1	.
CASSRGLGQDTQYF	TGTGCCAGCAGCCGCGGACTAGGTCAAGATACGCAGTATTTT	TRBD2	TRBV7-2	TRBJ2-3	.
CATSVPGGSTEAFF	TGTGCCACCAGCGTGCCCGGGGGCTCGACTGAAGCTTTCTTT	.	TRBV15	TRBJ1-1	.
CASSIRRWGEDTEAFF	TGTGCCAGCAGCATTAGACGGTGGGGGGAGGACACTGAAGCTTTCTTT	.	TRBV7-9	TRBJ1-1	many
CASSLPGGRPYEQYF	TGTGCCAGCAGCTTACCGGGAGGGCGGCCCTACGAGCAGTACTTC	TRBD2	TRBV7-2	TRBJ2-7	.
CAWSPNLAVGGTQYF	TGTGCCTGGTCCCCGAACCTGGCGGTCGGCGGTACCCAGTACTTC	.	TRBV30	TRBJ2-5	.
CASSLGSDGYTF	TGCGCCAGCAGCTTGGGGTCAGACGGCTACACCTTC	.	TRBV5-1	TRBJ1-2	many
CASSGLSDEQYF	TGTGCCAGCAGTGGACTATCCGACGAGCAGTACTTC	.	TRBV2	TRBJ2-7	few
CASSPANLQGYTF	TGCGCCAGCAGCCCTGCTAACCTCCAAGGCTACACCTTC	.	TRBV4-3	TRBJ1-2	few
CSALGGTNSYEQYF	TGCAGTGCTTTAGGCGGGACCAACTCCTACGAGCAGTACTTC	.	TRBV20-1	TRBJ2-7	many
CATSDYPVGTGELFF	TGTGCCACCAGTGACTACCCCGTTGGGACCGGGGAGCTGTTTTTT	.	TRBV24-1	TRBJ2-2	.
CASSLPGGHYGYTF	TGTGCCAGCAGCTTGCCAGGGGGCCACTATGGCTACACCTTC	TRBD1	TRBV7-9	TRBJ1-2	few
CASSDGRTNTEAFF	TGCGCCAGCAGCGACGGACGGACGAACACTGAAGCTTTCTTT	.	TRBV4-1	TRBJ1-1	many
CASSLEGGEQYF	TGTGCCAGCAGCTTAGAGGGGGGCGAGCAGTACTTC	.	TRBV7-9	TRBJ2-7	few
CASSLVPHGSRNEQFF	TGTGCCAGCAGCTTAGTGCCTCACGGGAGTCGGAATGAGCAGTTCTTC	.	TRBV7-2	TRBJ2-1	.
CASSTGVFTDTQYF	TGTGCCAGCAGCACGGGAGTTTTCACAGATACGCAGTATTTT	.	TRBV7-3	TRBJ2-3	few
CASSPDRGPWKLFF	TGTGCCAGCAGCCCTGACAGGGGGCCCTGGAAACTGTTTTTT	TRBD1	TRBV28	TRBJ1-4	.